This T cell receptor beta chain derives from a study of T cell responses to AZD1222 COVID-19 vaccine. Overall study findings and caveats: Sampling that yielded the repertoires occurred only after the peak T cell response. A mostly white British donor set with more females was recruited, and clonal diversity was possibly underestimated. Unmutated regions of variants are reportedly targeted by nearly half of spike-specific TCRs. An increase in Spike-specific TCR breadth and depth was observed after two AZD1222 doses.

Here immunoSEQ multiplex PCR was the method, and the copy in TCRdb shows in-frame clones only, minus some. This table holds around 130,000 clones, roughly 86% found once. Note on this clone: Its matching antigen is unknown.

The sequencing used peripheral blood, collected 28 days after the second AZD1222 dose. The clonotype comes from an adult who received the AZD1222 COVID-19 vaccine.

The CDR3 DNA is TGTGCCAGCAGCGTAGGGCACCAAAATGAGCAGTTCTTC. The encoded protein is CASSVGHQNEQFF. This chain links TRBV9 with TRBJ2-1; no clear D. The germline gives CDR1 SGDLS, CDR2 YYNGEE. Trimming shortened V by 0 bases and J by 7 bases, and 8 bases separated the two germline ends. The length of the CDR3 is 13 residues.